The 32 T cell receptor beta chains below were found in one sample sequenced in a study of blood T cell repertoires in COVID-19. The assay was immunoSEQ multiplex PCR, and TCRdb's table has in-frame clones only and misses some. The data show about 490,000 clones, 70% to 90% seen once. The sequencing sample was made of peripheral blood. The receptors were sampled from a human donor in a cohort sampled during active COVID-19.

The V and J genes are TRBV5-1 and TRBJ1-6; 11 nucleotides align to TRBD1. The CDR3 contains 16 residues. V lost 1 base and J lost 9; bases outside the gene matches: 6. Looked up from germline, CDR1 is SGHRS and CDR2 is YFSETQ. The CDR3 loop is CASSLMGQGVLSPLHF. As DNA, the CDR3 is TGCGCCAGCAGCTTGATGGGACAGGGGGTTCTTTCACCCCTCCACTTT.

The chain uses TRBV3-1 (or the pseudogene TRBV3-2) and TRBJ2-3; 11 bases are shared with TRBD2. Per germline, CDR1 LGHDT and CDR2 YNNKEL (reference sequence). This CDR3 spans 18 amino acids. V was clipped by 4 bases and J by 2 bases; unmatched bases: 11. The CDR3 DNA is TGTGCCAGCAGCCGGGAGTTAGCGGGGGGGTTCCACACAGATACGCAGTATTTT. Translating it yields CASSRELAGGFHTDTQYF.

The chain has TRBV4-3 and TRBJ2-2; unclear D gene. Trimming stripped 2 bases from V and 4 bases from J, with 8 bases between. The germline CDR1 and CDR2 sequences are LGHNA and YSLEER. This CDR3 contains 14 residues. The CDR3 is CASSQPALTGELFF. The CDR3 coding sequence is TGCGCCAGCAGCCAACCCGCACTCACCGGGGAGCTGTTTTTT.

The count of this clone is one. The chain combines TRBV6-5 with TRBJ1-1; D possibly corresponds to TRBD1 (6 bases). The germline V gene encodes CDR1 MNHEY and CDR2 SVGAGI. There are 13 residues in the CDR3. V lost 6 bases and J 2 bases, leaving 10 bases between the germline ends. CDR3 residues: CASSLQGNTEAFF. Written as DNA, the CDR3 is TGTGCCAGCAGCCTACAGGGTAACACTGAAGCTTTCTTT.

This chain links TRBV30 with TRBJ2-1, with 9 bases identical to TRBD2. With V trimmed by 2 bases and J by 0 bases, 2 bases remained unmatched. The CDR3 runs to 15 residues. Germline CDR1 and CDR2: GTSNPN and SVGIG (reference sequence). The CDR3 region has the DNA TGTGCCTGGAGTCGGACTAGCGTCTCCTACAATGAGCAGTTCTTC. It is translated as CAWSRTSVSYNEQFF.

The rearrangement links TRBV6-5 to TRBJ2-2; TRBD2 is a possible D gene (5 bases). The CDR3 consists of 14 residues. Trimming shortened V by 4 bases and J by 4 bases, and 10 bases separated the two germline ends. CDR1 MNHEY and CDR2 SVGAGI come from the germline V gene. DNA for the CDR3: TGTGCCAGCAGTTCCACTAGGAGCACCGGGGAGCTGTTTTTT. This sequence encodes CASSSTRSTGELFF.

V usage is TRBV6-6 and J usage is TRBJ2-7; TRBD2 matches 12 bases. V shed 5 bases and J 5 bases; nucleotides not matched to a gene: 10. This CDR3 is built from 16 residues. Germline CDR1 and CDR2: MNHNY and SVGAGI (reference sequence). CDR3 sequence (DNA): TGTGCCAGCAGTATTAGAGGACTAGCGGGATACGACGAGCAGTACTTC. Translated: CASSIRGLAGYDEQYF.

This clone was recorded only once. The V and J genes are TRBV2 and TRBJ1-2; D is possibly TRBD1 (5 bases). Deletions cut 3 bases from V and 8 bases from J, with 10 bases between. This CDR3 is built from 12 residues. Germline V CDR1 and CDR2: SNHLY, FYNNEI. The CDR3 DNA is TGTGCCAGCAGTGATCAGGGCTTGGGCTACACCTTC. Translation gives CASSDQGLGYTF.

This clone appeared a single time. V usage is TRBV5-4 and J usage is TRBJ2-2, with 7 positions matching TRBD2. CDR1 and CDR2 from the germline V gene are SGHNT and YYREEE (reference sequence). This CDR3 is 14 amino acids long. J lost 4 bases, V lost 3 bases, and 3 bases had no gene match. The CDR3 here is CASSSGTTTGELFF. Here the CDR3 DNA reads TGTGCCAGCAGCTCCGGGACTACCACCGGGGAGCTGTTTTTT.

This clone has only a few counts. This chain connects TRBV10-3 to TRBJ1-1; no definite D call. This CDR3 spans 15 amino acids. CDR1 and CDR2 from the germline V gene are ENHRY and SYGVKD. V was clipped by 4 bases and J by 0 bases, with 12 bases between them. The CDR3 nucleotides are TGTGCCATCAGTGGGAGGGCAGGCATGAACACTGAAGCTTTCTTT. This translates into CAISGRAGMNTEAFF.

A single count supports this clone. The chain uses TRBV3-1 (or the pseudogene TRBV3-2) and TRBJ2-7, with D possibly being TRBD1 (5 bases). V was clipped by 4 bases and J by 2 bases, with 15 bases between them. This CDR3 is 15 amino acids long. The germline V gene has CDR1 LGHDT and CDR2 YNNKEL (reference sequence). The CDR3 loop reads CASSPRDRRAYEQYF. CDR3 nucleotide sequence: TGTGCCAGCAGCCCCAGAGACCGCAGGGCCTACGAGCAGTACTTC.

The chain has TRBV9 and TRBJ1-2; D is unclear. The CDR3 is 16 residues long. V was pared by 4 bases and J by 2 bases, with 18 bases between. Looked up from germline, CDR1 is SGDLS and CDR2 is YYNGEE. CDR3 in amino acids: CASSPFGPQANYGYTF. As DNA, the CDR3 is TGTGCCAGCAGCCCTTTTGGGCCCCAGGCGAACTATGGCTACACCTTC.

This clone was found once. The chain employs TRBV9 and TRBJ1-6; possible D gene TRBD1, 6 bases. The CDR3 has 18 residues. Trimming cost V 4 bases and J 0 bases, with 17 bases left between them. Looked up from germline, CDR1 is SGDLS and CDR2 is YYNGEE. The CDR3 protein is CASSNARQESSYNSPLHF. CDR3 in DNA: TGTGCCAGCAGCAACGCCCGACAGGAAAGCTCCTATAATTCACCCCTCCACTTT.

V usage is TRBV19 and J usage is TRBJ1-2; TRBD1 matches 7 bases. Germline V lookup: CDR1 LNHDA, CDR2 SQIVND (reference sequence). J was trimmed by 6 bases and V by 6 bases; bases with no gene match: 16. The CDR3 totals 16 residues. This CDR3 is CASRLPVYPTGNGYTF. The CDR3 bases are TGTGCCAGTAGACTCCCTGTTTATCCGACAGGGAATGGCTACACCTTC. Full variable domain (missing parts from reference TRBV19 and TRBJ1-2): DGGITQSPKYLFRKEGQNVTLSCEQNLNHDAMYWYRQDPGQGLRLIYYSQIVNDFQKGDIAEGYSVSREKKESFPLTVTSAQKNPTAFYLCASRLPVYPTGNGYTFGSGTRLTVV.

The chain links TRBV27 to TRBJ2-2, with 7 bases that match TRBD2. Germline V gene sequence: CDR1 MNHEY, CDR2 SMNVEV (reference sequence). The V and J ends lost 3 bases and 6 bases, in that order; junction bases with no gene match: 1. The CDR3 consists of 13 residues. The CDR3 spells CASSFAGAGELFF. CDR3 bases: TGTGCCAGCAGTTTTGCGGGGGCCGGGGAGCTGTTTTTT.

The chain is built from TRBV7-3 and TRBJ2-3; TRBD2 matches at 9 bases. The junction had 15 bases not matched to a gene; V was cut back by 2 bases and J by 0 bases. This CDR3 contains 20 residues. The germline CDR1 and CDR2 sequences are SGHTA and FQGTGA. CDR3 bases: TGTGCCAGCAGCTTATCGCCTAGCGGGATGATTAGTACTAGCACAGATACGCAGTATTTT. This encodes CASSLSPSGMISTSTDTQYF.

This clone was found once. The chain combines TRBV11-3 with TRBJ2-7, with 7 bases fitting TRBD2. V shed 2 bases, J shed 2 bases, and the junction held 12 bases outside the gene matches. Germline V gene lookup returns CDR1 SGHNT and CDR2 YENEEA. The CDR3 runs to 17 residues. The CDR3 nucleotides are TGTGCCAGCAGCTTAAGATCGGGAGGACTACCTCCCTACGAGCAGTACTTC. Encoded protein: CASSLRSGGLPPYEQYF.

The chain carries TRBV19 and TRBJ1-2; no firm D call. CDR1 and CDR2 from the germline V gene are LNHDA and SQIVND (reference sequence). Trimming shortened V by 9 bases and J by 7 bases, and 18 bases separated the two germline ends. The CDR3 contains 13 residues. For the CDR3, the DNA is TGTGCCAGCAGGACGGGGAATGAGGGTGGCTACACCTTC. Its translation: CASRTGNEGGYTF. The full variable domain, completed using reference TRBV19 and TRBJ1-2, is DGGITQSPKYLFRKEGQNVTLSCEQNLNHDAMYWYRQDPGQGLRLIYYSQIVNDFQKGDIAEGYSVSREKKESFPLTVTSAQKNPTAFYLCASRTGNEGGYTFGSGTRLTVV.

This chain links TRBV30 with TRBJ1-1; tentative D call: TRBD1 (5 bases). Trimming stripped 1 base from V and 1 base from J, with 10 bases between. CDR3 length: 14 amino acids. Germline CDR1 reads GTSNPN; CDR2 reads SVGIG (reference sequence). The CDR3 spells CAWSATVRNTEAFF. CDR3 nucleotides: TGTGCCTGGAGTGCGACAGTGAGGAACACTGAAGCTTTCTTT. Combining the CDR3 with reference TRBV30 and TRBJ1-1 gives the whole variable domain SQTIHQWPATLVQPVGSPLSLECTVEGTSNPNLYWYRQAAGRGLQLLFYSVGIGQISSEVPQNLSASRPQDRQFILSSKKLLLSDSGFYLCAWSATVRNTEAFFGQGTRLTVV.

This rearrangement joins TRBV5-4 to TRBJ2-5, with a possible D match to TRBD1 (6 bases). CDR3 length: 16 residues. Germline lookup yields CDR1 SGHNT and CDR2 YYREEE (reference sequence). Deletions cut 0 bases from V and 5 bases from J, with 17 bases between. The DNA of the CDR3 is TGTGCCAGCAGCTTGGGATCTTCGGACAGAGTGGAGACCCAGTACTTC. The encoded protein is CASSLGSSDRVETQYF.

The chain links TRBV7-2 to TRBJ2-5; 12 bases match TRBD2. The germline gives CDR1 SGHTA, CDR2 FQGNSA. The CDR3 totals 18 residues. V shed 1 base and J 4 bases; nucleotides not matched to a gene: 10. This CDR3 reads CASSLGGKTSGRRETQYF. DNA of the CDR3: TGTGCCAGCAGCTTAGGGGGGAAGACTAGCGGGAGAAGAGAGACCCAGTACTTC. Drawing the rest from reference TRBV7-2 and TRBJ2-5, the complete variable domain is GAGVSQSPSNKVTEKGKDVELRCDPISGHTALYWYRQSLGQGLEFLIYFQGNSAPDKSGLPSDRFSAERTGGSVSTLTIQRTQQEDSAVYLCASSLGGKTSGRRETQYFGPGTRLLVL.

CDR3 region: CASSFGGTGYEQYF. The CDR3 DNA follows: TGTGCCAGCAGCTTCGGCGGGACAGGGTACGAGCAGTACTTC. The chain employs TRBV7-3 and TRBJ2-7, with 9 bases that match TRBD1. Trimming at V came to 3 bases and at J to 4 bases, leaving 4 bases not matched to a gene. Germline loops: CDR1 SGHTA, CDR2 FQGTGA. This CDR3 is built from 14 residues. The entire variable domain, with the rest obtained from reference TRBV7-3 and TRBJ2-7, is as follows: GAGVSQTPSNKVTEKGKYVELRCDPISGHTALYWYRQSLGQGPEFLIYFQGTGAADDSGLPNDRFFAVRPEGSVSTLKIQRTERGDSAVYLCASSFGGTGYEQYFGPGTRLTVT.

This clone was counted once. The chain joins TRBV3-1 (or the pseudogene TRBV3-2) to TRBJ2-5, with D perhaps TRBD2 (5 bases). CDR1 and CDR2 from the germline V gene are LGHDT and YNNKEL (reference sequence). The CDR3 contains 14 residues. V was clipped by 1 base and J by 5 bases, with 11 bases between them. The CDR3 loop reads CASSQASSTETQYF. The DNA of the CDR3 is TGTGCCAGCAGCCAAGCTAGCTCTACGGAGACCCAGTACTTC.

The genes are TRBV6-6 and TRBJ2-7; 10 nucleotides line up with TRBD1. This CDR3 has 14 residues. Germline V gives CDR1 MNHNY, CDR2 SVGAGI (reference sequence). J gave up 3 bases and V 6 bases, and 5 bases lay outside the gene matches. CDR3 residues: CASRGTGDRYEQYF. DNA of the CDR3: TGTGCCAGCAGGGGGACAGGGGACCGCTACGAGCAGTACTTC.

The rearrangement joins TRBV27 to TRBJ1-2, with 8 bases lining up with TRBD1. The CDR3 spans 14 residues. V trimming: 5 bases; J trimming: 3 bases; junction bases outside the gene matches: 5. Germline V CDR1 and CDR2: MNHEY, SMNVEV (reference sequence). CDR3 amino acids: CASSPGQVDYGYTF. Here the CDR3 DNA reads TGTGCCAGCAGTCCGGGACAGGTGGACTATGGCTACACCTTC.

The rearrangement uses TRBV6-6 and TRBJ1-1; 7 bases align to TRBD1. Trimming cost V 3 bases and J 6 bases; bases outside gene matches: 10. The CDR3 is 15 residues long. Germline CDR1 is MNHNY and CDR2 is SVGAGI (reference sequence). This chain's CDR3 is CASSYEEQGRPEAFF. DNA of the CDR3: TGTGCCAGCAGTTATGAAGAACAGGGGCGCCCTGAAGCTTTCTTT.

The chain employs TRBV29-1 and TRBJ1-2, with a tentative D call TRBD1 (6 bases). Germline lookup yields CDR1 SQVTM and CDR2 ANQGSEA. Trimming took 4 bases from V and 8 from J, leaving 23 bases between them. The CDR3 covers 15 residues. CDR3 nucleotides: TGCAGCGTTGCTGGCTTTACAGGGTCTGTTTACGGCTACACCTTC. It encodes CSVAGFTGSVYGYTF.

The rearrangement links TRBV25-1 to TRBJ2-3; no firm D call. Per the germline V gene, CDR1 is MGHDK and CDR2 is SYGVNS. The V end lost 4 bases, the J end lost 0 bases, and 17 bases lay between the germline ends. The CDR3 has 17 amino acids. The CDR3 bases are TGTGCCAGCAGTGCCCCCTCGATCTACCCTAGCACAGATACGCAGTATTTT. It is translated as CASSAPSIYPSTDTQYF.

The chain joins TRBV6-5 to TRBJ2-7; possibly TRBD2 for D (6 bases). Germline loops: CDR1 MNHEY, CDR2 SVGAGI. Trimming stripped 2 bases from V and 4 bases from J, with 18 bases between. The CDR3 length is 16 residues. DNA for the CDR3: TGTGCCAGCAGTTACAAGTTTAATAGCGGACTATACGAGCAGTACTTC. Its protein product is CASSYKFNSGLYEQYF.

Concerning this clone: This sample includes further DNA sequences coding for the same CDR3. The chain uses TRBV7-3 and TRBJ1-6; perhaps TRBD1 as D (5 bases). The CDR3 sequence is 14 residues long. Trimming removed 2 bases at V and 7 bases at J, with 9 bases between. Germline lookup yields CDR1 SGHTA and CDR2 FQGTGA. This chain's CDR3 is CASSLDRVNSPLHF. DNA of the CDR3: TGTGCCAGCAGCTTAGACAGAGTCAATTCACCCCTCCACTTT.

In DNA form, the CDR3 reads TGCGCCAGCAGCTCATACAGGGGCACTGAAGCTTTCTTT. Amino acids: CASSSYRGTEAFF. The rearrangement links TRBV5-1 to TRBJ1-1, with 7 bases matching TRBD1. CDR3 length: 13 amino acids. Germline trimming cut 3 bases from V and 4 bases from J; bases unmatched to any gene: 3. Germline V lookup: CDR1 SGHRS, CDR2 YFSETQ.

In regard to this clone: This specimen includes other DNA sequences encoding the same CDR3. V and J are TRBV18 and TRBJ1-2; possibly TRBD1 for D (5 bases). V lost 6 bases to trimming and J lost 6 bases, with 11 bases between them. Germline assignment: CDR1 KGHSH and CDR2 LQKENI. The CDR3 has 12 amino acids. The CDR3 reads CASSPGTDGYTF. In DNA form, the CDR3 reads TGTGCCAGCTCGCCCGGGACTGATGGCTACACCTTC. Variable domain in full (rest from reference TRBV18 and TRBJ1-2): NAGVMQNPRHLVRRRGQEARLRCSPMKGHSHVYWYRQLPEEGLKFMVYLQKENIIDESGMPKERFSAEFPKEGPSILRIQQVVRGDSAAYFCASSPGTDGYTFGSGTRLTVV.